The T cell receptor (beta chain) described here comes from a study of blood T cell repertoires in COVID-19. As for the study in general: Spain, Italy and the United States supplied samples that represented acute and convalescent COVID-19.

Germline V gene lookup returns CDR1 MDHEN and CDR2 SYDVKM. V shed 8 bases, J shed 7 bases, and the junction held 11 bases outside the gene matches. CDR3 length equals 15 residues. In the authors' methods: Counts of nucleated cells, estimated from reference gene primer amplification, were obtained. TCRdb's table, derived via immunoSEQ multiplex PCR, lists solely in-frame clones and lacks some. Clone size and the V and J calls come from that table; the DNA yielded D and trimming. Of 150,000 to 200,000 clones in the sample, approximately 86% were seen once. This TCR came from a man between 60 and 75 years old with acute or convalescent COVID-19. The sample consisted of peripheral blood. V gene TRBV28 combines with J gene TRBJ1-1; 12 bases fit TRBD1. CDR3 sequence reads: CASVLPGQGAVEAFF. As DNA, the CDR3 is TGTGCCAGCGTCCTTCCGGGACAGGGGGCTGTTGAAGCTTTCTTT.